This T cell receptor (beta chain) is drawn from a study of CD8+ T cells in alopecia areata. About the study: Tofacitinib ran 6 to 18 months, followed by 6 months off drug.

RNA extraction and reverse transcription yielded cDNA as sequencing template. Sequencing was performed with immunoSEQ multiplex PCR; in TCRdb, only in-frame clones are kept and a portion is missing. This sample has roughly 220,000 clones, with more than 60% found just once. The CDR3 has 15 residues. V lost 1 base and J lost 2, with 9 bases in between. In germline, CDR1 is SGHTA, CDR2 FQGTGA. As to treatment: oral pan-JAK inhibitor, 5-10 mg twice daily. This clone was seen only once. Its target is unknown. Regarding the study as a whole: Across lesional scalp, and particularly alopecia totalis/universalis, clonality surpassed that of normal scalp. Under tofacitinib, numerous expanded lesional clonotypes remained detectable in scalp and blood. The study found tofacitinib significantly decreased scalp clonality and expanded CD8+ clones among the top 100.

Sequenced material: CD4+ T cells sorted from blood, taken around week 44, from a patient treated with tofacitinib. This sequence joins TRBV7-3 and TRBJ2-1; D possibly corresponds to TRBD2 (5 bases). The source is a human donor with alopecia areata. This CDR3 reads CASSLRGETYNEQFF. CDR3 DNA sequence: TGTGCCAGCAGCTTAAGGGGAGAGACCTACAATGAGCAGTTCTTC.